These 8 T cell receptor beta chains came from one sample sequenced in a study of cytomegalovirus exposure and HLA in healthy donors (dated by TCRdb to the late 2010s). The method behind the library was the immunoSEQ multiplex PCR assay. For the multiplex PCR, a mixture combining 60 forward primers for TCR Vbeta segments and 13 reverse primers for TCR Jbeta segments was used. In its TCRdb copy, this immuneACCESS table keeps in-frame sequences only and misses some clones. Where compared with another copy, unresolved V genes explain less than half of these, and the others have no known cause. The sample contains 170,000 or so clones, 75% of them found a single time. Of the sample, 2.9% is held by the ten largest clones. Sample: PBMCs. The receptors stem from a male donor in good health and CMV-seronegative.

V usage is TRBV6-5 and J usage is TRBJ1-5; 8 bases are shared with TRBD1. V was clipped by 2 bases and J by 2 bases; unmatched bases: 2. The CDR3 covers 15 residues. Germline values: CDR1 MNHEY, CDR2 SVGAGI. This CDR3 is CASSYGQGRNQPQHF. The CDR3 DNA reads as TGTGCCAGCAGTTACGGACAGGGTCGCAATCAGCCCCAGCATTTT.

V usage is TRBV29-1 and J usage is TRBJ2-2; weak D call: TRBD1 (6 bases). CDR3 length equals 13 residues. V was clipped by 4 bases and J by 3 bases, with 9 bases between them. The germline gives CDR1 SQVTM, CDR2 ANQGSEA. The CDR3 DNA sequence: TGCAGCGTTGTACAGGGTGACACCGGGGAGCTGTTTTTT. This sequence encodes CSVVQGDTGELFF.

The V call is TRBV29-1, the J call TRBJ1-2; D is perhaps TRBD1 (5 bases). Trimming stripped 1 base from V and 4 bases from J, with 10 bases between. CDR1 and CDR2 (germline): SQVTM, ANQGSEA. The CDR3 runs 13 residues. The chain's CDR3 is CSVEGNRIYGYTF. DNA for the CDR3: TGCAGCGTTGAAGGCAACAGGATCTATGGCTACACCTTC.

The chain carries TRBV5-1 and TRBJ2-7; TRBD2 is a possible D gene (5 bases). Germline CDR1 and CDR2: SGHRS and YFSETQ. This CDR3 has 13 residues. V lost 4 bases, J lost 1 base, and 9 bases lay in between. The CDR3 coding sequence is TGCGCCAGCAGCCCCAGACTATCCTACGAGCAGTACTTC. Its protein is CASSPRLSYEQYF.

V is TRBV28 and J is TRBJ2-1; D possibly corresponds to TRBD2 (5 bases). V dropped 5 bases and J dropped 2 bases, with 16 bases sitting between them. Germline V gene data show CDR1 as MDHEN and CDR2 as SYDVKM. This CDR3 region has 16 residues. CDR3 in DNA: TGTGCCAGCAGTCCCCTTAAGGGAGAGACCTACAATGAGCAGTTCTTC. Protein sequence: CASSPLKGETYNEQFF.

J is TRBJ2-1 and V is TRBV6-5; 9 positions agree with TRBD1. This CDR3 spans 15 amino acids. V dropped 6 bases and J dropped 5; count of bases not matched to a gene: 8. Germline CDR1 and CDR2: MNHEY and SVGAGI. CDR3 in amino acids: CASSRGQGLDNEQFF. CDR3 bases: TGTGCCAGCAGCCGGGGACAGGGCTTAGACAATGAGCAGTTCTTC.

The chain couples TRBV19 to TRBJ2-7, with TRBD1 matching over 7 bases. CDR1 and CDR2 (germline): LNHDA, SQIVND (reference sequence). Trimming took 1 base from V and 1 from J; bases not matched to a gene: 4. The CDR3 is made up of 15 amino acids. CDR3 nucleotides: TGTGCCAGTAGTATAGTAGGGACAGCATCCTACGAGCAGTACTTC. It encodes CASSIVGTASYEQYF.

J is TRBJ1-5 and V is TRBV27; TRBD1 matches at 7 bases. Germline-derived CDR1 and CDR2 are MNHEY and SMNVEV (reference sequence). Trimming removed 2 bases from V and 2 bases from J; junction bases left unmatched: 3. The CDR3 totals 15 residues. CDR3 sequence: CASSLDRVGNQPQHF. The DNA for the CDR3 is TGTGCCAGCAGTTTAGACAGGGTAGGCAATCAGCCCCAGCATTTT.